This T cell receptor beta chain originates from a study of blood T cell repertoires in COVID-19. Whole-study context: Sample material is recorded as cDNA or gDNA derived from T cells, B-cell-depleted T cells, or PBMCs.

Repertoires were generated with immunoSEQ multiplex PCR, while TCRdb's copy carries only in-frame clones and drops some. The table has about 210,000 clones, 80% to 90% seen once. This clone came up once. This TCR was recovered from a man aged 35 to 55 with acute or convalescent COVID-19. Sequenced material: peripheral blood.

The DNA for the CDR3 is TGTGCCAGCAGTCTAGGAGGGAAGGGCACTGAAGCTTTCTTT. It translates to CASSLGGKGTEAFF. V usage is TRBV27 and J usage is TRBJ1-1; D gene ambiguous. V gave up 5 bases and J gave up 4 bases, with 14 bases separating them. The CDR3 contains 14 residues. The germline V gene encodes CDR1 MNHEY and CDR2 SMNVEV (reference sequence).